This entry describes one TCR beta chain. These data come from a study of blood T cell repertoires in COVID-19. At the level of the study: T cells, B-cell-depleted T cells, or PBMCs provided the cDNA or gDNA that served as material.

Per the study methods: Estimation of nucleated cell counts was performed using reference gene primer amplification. The table came from immunoSEQ multiplex PCR; TCRdb's copy has only in-frame clones and leaves some out. V and J calls and clone size are as listed in that table; D and trimming were resolved from the DNA. The sample consists of 200,000 to 300,000 clones, 65% to 90% of them appearing once. The receptor's source is a man aged 40-49 years who had recovered from COVID-19. The source material was peripheral blood.

DNA for the CDR3: TGTGCCAGCCCCGCGGGACTTCAGCCCCAGCATTTT. As protein: CASPAGLQPQHF. The J gene is TRBJ1-5, the V gene TRBV19, with D tentatively TRBD1 (5 bases). The germline CDR1 and CDR2 sequences are LNHDA and SQIVND (reference sequence). V was cut by 9 bases and J by 6 bases, with 12 bases left in between. The CDR3 is 12 residues long.